This T cell receptor beta chain is from a study of naive and memory T cell subsets. V was pared by 6 bases and J by 0 bases, with 11 bases between. The germline CDR1 and CDR2 sequences are DFQATT and SNEGSKA (reference sequence). The CDR3 runs 13 residues. For blood and skin samples, reverse transcription used TCR alpha and beta constant primers. The SP2 primer and nested alpha and beta constant region primers amplified ligated cDNA in four rounds. TCRdb redid the calling of the 5' RACE reads with MiXCR, one entry per CDR3 protein. The sample has approximately 27,000 distinct CDR3 sequences; approximately 24% are singletons. This clonotype occurred many times. RNA was extracted from more than 2 ml of whole blood of healthy adults. The library had UMIs added by 3' ligation of an oligonucleotide to TCR cDNA.

This sequence joins TRBV20-1 and TRBJ1-1; D remains unclear. This clonotype was sampled from a female donor in good health. The CDR3 is CSAQRPMNTEAFF. The CDR3 DNA is TGCAGTGCCCAGCGGCCGATGAACACTGAAGCTTTCTTT.